A selection of T cell receptor beta chains follows, all from one sample in a study of T cell responses to AZD1222 COVID-19 vaccine. Assay: immunoSEQ multiplex PCR; the TCRdb copy retains only in-frame clones and omits some. This sample has about 54,000 clones, with 65% to 90% found just once. The sequencing here drew on peripheral blood, taken 28 days after the second AZD1222 dose. These receptors came from an adult who received the AZD1222 COVID-19 vaccine. Both conserved end residues are part of each CDR3. Each record gives: V gene, clone size, J gene, D gene, CDR3 DNA, CDR3 protein. D genes are given only for firm matches. Clone size is not always given. Where it is, it says once, few, many or a class for expanded clones.

TRBV6-5	.	TRBJ2-7	.	TGTGCCAGCAGCGGTCAAGGCCCTTATGACGACGAGCAGTACTTC	CASSGQGPYDDEQYF
TRBV28	.	TRBJ2-7	TRBD1	TGTGCCAGCAGTCCGCCGACAGGGGGGCACGAGCAGTACTTC	CASSPPTGGHEQYF
TRBV7-9	few	TRBJ2-1	.	TGTGCCAGCAGCCTAATTTTGGGTCTTCACAATGAGCAGTTCTTC	CASSLILGLHNEQFF
TRBV5-1	.	TRBJ2-7	TRBD1	TGCGCCAGCAGCTTCGACAGGGGTGTCTCCTACGAGCAGTACTTC	CASSFDRGVSYEQYF
TRBV28	.	TRBJ1-5	.	TGTGCCAGCAGTTTCCCCCTCAATCAGCCCCAGCATTTT	CASSFPLNQPQHF
TRBV11-2	once	TRBJ2-2	.	TGTGCCAGCAGCCCTCTCCGGGACCGACTCACCAACACCGGGGAGCTGTTTTTT	CASSPLRDRLTNTGELFF
TRBV24-1	.	TRBJ2-3	.	TGTGCCACCAGTGATTTAGGTGGGGGGCCCGACACAGATACGCAGTATTTT	CATSDLGGGPDTDTQYF
TRBV7-2	.	TRBJ2-2	TRBD2	TGTGCCAGCAGCCCTGCGACTAGCGCGGGCACCGGGGAGCTGTTTTTT	CASSPATSAGTGELFF
TRBV18	few	TRBJ2-7	TRBD1	TGTGCCAGCTCCTTCGACAGGGTGGACGAGCAGTACTTC	CASSFDRVDEQYF
TRBV5-1	.	TRBJ1-6	.	TGCGCCAGCAGCTTGGCCTTCGGCCCCTTATCACCCCTCCACTTT	CASSLAFGPLSPLHF
TRBV24-1	.	TRBJ1-1	.	TGTGCCACCAGTGCCCAAGGGCAGGGTGGTACTGAAGCTTTCTTT	CATSAQGQGGTEAFF
TRBV6-5	.	TRBJ2-1	TRBD2	TGTGCCAGCAGTAGTAAGCGGGAGGGTTTCAATGAGCAGTTCTTC	CASSSKREGFNEQFF
TRBV19	.	TRBJ1-5	TRBD1	TGTGCCAGTAGTCCAAACAGGGGGAATCAGCCCCAGCATTTT	CASSPNRGNQPQHF
TRBV24-1	.	TRBJ2-5	TRBD2	TGTGCCACCAGTGATTTGGGGGGAAGACTGGGAGGGAGGGAGACCCAGTACTTC	CATSDLGGRLGGRETQYF
TRBV6-5	.	TRBJ1-3	.	TGTGCCAGCAGTTACTCGGTGGTCGGAAACACCATATATTTT	CASSYSVVGNTIYF
TRBV11-1	.	TRBJ2-1	.	TGTGCCAGCAGCTTAGGGACCAATTCCAATGAGCAGTTCTTC	CASSLGTNSNEQFF
TRBV18	.	TRBJ1-2	.	TGTGCCAGCTCACCGGACACATCCTATGGCTACACCTTC	CASSPDTSYGYTF
TRBV7-8	.	TRBJ2-7	.	TGTGCCAGCAGCTTAGGGAGTAGCGCTGGGCAGTACTTC	CASSLGSSAGQYF
TRBV4-1	once	TRBJ2-1	TRBD2	TGCGCCAGCAGCCAAGAAGGGCGGGAGTGGTTCTTC	CASSQEGREWFF
TRBV2	.	TRBJ1-5	.	TGTGCCAGCAGTGAATATAGGGATAGCAATCAGCCCCAGCATTTT	CASSEYRDSNQPQHF
TRBV3-1/TRBV3-2	once	TRBJ2-4	.	TGTGCCAGCAGCCAAGCGAGTTGGCAGGGGAAAAACATTCAGTACTTC	CASSQASWQGKNIQYF
TRBV6-2/TRBV6-3	.	TRBJ2-7	.	TGTGCCAGCAGTTATAACAGCGCCGAAGTTTACGAGCAGTACTTC	CASSYNSAEVYEQYF
TRBV5-1	.	TRBJ2-7	TRBD1	TGCGCCAGGGAGCACAGGGGGCCCTACGAGCAGTACTTC	CAREHRGPYEQYF
TRBV2	.	TRBJ2-7	.	TGTGCCAGCAGTGATCTTACTGGTTATTTAGCGTACGAGCAGTACTTC	CASSDLTGYLAYEQYF
TRBV18	.	TRBJ1-1	.	TGTGCCAGCTCACCAGGCTCAGGTCGGCATGGGCAGGGGAGAACTGAAGCTTTCTTT	CASSPGSGRHGQGRTEAFF
TRBV29-1	.	TRBJ2-7	TRBD1	TGCAGCGTTGAAGATCCAGGGGGTCGGCAGTACTTC	CSVEDPGGRQYF
TRBV28	.	TRBJ1-2	TRBD1	TGTGCCAGCAGTTCAGGGGGGGCTAACTATGGCTACACCTTC	CASSSGGANYGYTF
TRBV7-2	.	TRBJ2-5	TRBD2	TGTGCCAGCAATAACGGCCCGGGAGGGGAGACCCAGTACTTC	CASNNGPGGETQYF